The T cell receptor (beta chain) under discussion was sequenced for a study of T-cell reconstitution after alpha-beta-depleted transplantation in children. Many counts were recorded for this clonotype. What it binds is not known. Preparation of the TCRbeta library involved a method that used unique molecular identifiers. TCRdb itself ran the PCR reads through MiXCR, one entry per CDR3 protein. The sample has some 300,000 distinct CDR3 sequences; roughly a tenth are singletons. This CDR3 has 15 residues. V dropped 5 bases and J dropped 0 bases, with 11 bases sitting between them. The V gene's germline CDR1 is SGDLS and CDR2 YYNGEE. Findings and limits, study-wide: Two months or so post-transplant, alpha-beta T cells reportedly derived from several hundred expanded graft clones. At day 60, the high TCRbeta diversity found in some patients originated from recipient T cells and thymic progenitors that had survived. T-cell counts and diversity were attributed mostly to newly produced T cells one year after transplant.

The chain links TRBV9 to TRBJ2-2, with D perhaps matching TRBD1 or TRBD2 (6 bases each). The origin of this receptor is a boy in the first two years of life with acute myeloid leukemia, due to receive a stem cell transplant. Specimen: PBMCs, collected before TCRalphabeta/CD19-depleted stem cell transplant. The CDR3 nucleotides read TGTGCCAGCAGGGTCGGGGGCGCGAACACCGGGGAGCTGTTTTTT. Translating it yields CASRVGGANTGELFF.